This TCR beta chain is drawn from a study of cytomegalovirus exposure and HLA in healthy donors. The study, taken as a whole, reports: Under in vitro conditions, a few CMV-associated chains were confirmed as specific for CMV antigens. The authors later linked a missense DCLRE1C variant to TCR beta V- and J-gene trimming.

Vbeta (60) and Jbeta (13) primers were used in the PCR. Clones were sequenced by immunoSEQ multiplex PCR, and TCRdb holds only the in-frame ones, with some missing. The data hold roughly 140,000 clones, with approximately 79% observed a single time. Germline lookup yields CDR1 SGHAT and CDR2 FQNNGV. The CDR3 has 15 residues. V was pared by 1 base and J by 6 bases, with 8 bases of the junction left unmatched. On this clone itself: Its antigen is still unknown.

This chain links TRBV11-2 with TRBJ1-2; 7 nucleotides align to TRBD1. Sequenced material: PBMCs. The receptor was isolated from a woman aged 50 to 65 in good health and CMV-seropositive. The CDR3 sequence: CASSLGPGDRDGYTF. CDR3 nucleotides: TGTGCCAGCAGCTTAGGACCCGGAGACAGGGATGGCTACACCTTC.